The 31 T cell receptor beta chains below all came from one sample that was sequenced in a study of blood T cell repertoires in COVID-19. Here immunoSEQ multiplex PCR was the method, and the copy in TCRdb shows in-frame clones only, minus some. This sample carries 300,000 to 350,000 clones, around four fifths of them seen once, and the ten largest clones take approximately 3%. The sequencing input was peripheral blood. These receptors were collected from a man between 25 and 39 years old with active or convalescent COVID-19.

The rearrangement joins TRBV10-3 to TRBJ2-3; D possibly corresponds to TRBD1 (6 bases). The CDR3 is 16 residues long. Germline V gives CDR1 ENHRY, CDR2 SYGVKD. Trimming removed 3 bases from V and 0 bases from J, with 13 bases in between. The CDR3 DNA follows: TGTGCCATCAGTGACATACACAGGGCTAGCACAGATACGCAGTATTTT. This gives the protein CAISDIHRASTDTQYF.

The chain joins TRBV18 to TRBJ2-1, with 8 bases lining up with TRBD1. The CDR3 is made up of 15 amino acids. Trimming removed 5 bases from V and 8 bases from J; junction bases left unmatched: 11. The germline gives CDR1 KGHSH, CDR2 LQKENI. CDR3 sequence reads: CASSKEDRVWDEQFF. The CDR3 DNA reads TGTGCCAGCTCAAAAGAGGACAGGGTTTGGGATGAGCAGTTCTTC. Full variable domain (remainder filled in from reference TRBV18 and TRBJ2-1): NAGVMQNPRHLVRRRGQEARLRCSPMKGHSHVYWYRQLPEEGLKFMVYLQKENIIDESGMPKERFSAEFPKEGPSILRIQQVVRGDSAAYFCASSKEDRVWDEQFFGPGTRLTVL.

This chain joins TRBV3-1 (or the pseudogene TRBV3-2) and TRBJ1-4; TRBD1 is a possible D gene (5 bases). Trimming cost V 4 bases and J 4 bases, with 13 bases left between them. Germline V gene data show CDR1 as LGHDT and CDR2 as YNNKEL (reference sequence). The length of the CDR3 is 15 residues. This CDR3 is CASSPPVDSNEKLFF. As DNA, the CDR3 is TGTGCCAGCAGCCCTCCGGTCGACAGTAATGAAAAACTGTTTTTT.

The V and J genes are TRBV5-1 and TRBJ1-2; 8 nucleotides agree with TRBD1. Germline V CDR1 and CDR2: SGHRS, YFSETQ. The CDR3 loop spans 17 amino acids. J lost 2 bases, V lost 4 bases, and 13 bases had no gene match. CDR3 in DNA: TGCGCCAGCAGCCTGGATTGGGTACGACAGGGGAACTATGGCTACACCTTC. Its translation is CASSLDWVRQGNYGYTF.

The rearrangement joins TRBV28 to TRBJ2-7; TRBD2 might be the D (7 bases). Trimming removed 3 bases at V and 3 bases at J, with 21 bases between. The germline CDR1 and CDR2 sequences are MDHEN and SYDVKM. The CDR3 totals 17 residues. CDR3 sequence: CASSFHLRERGGYEQYF. The CDR3 DNA sequence: TGTGCCAGCAGTTTCCACCTCCGAGAGAGGGGGGGCTACGAGCAGTACTTC.

Only one count was recorded for this clone. In nucleotides, the CDR3 is TGTGCCACCACTTTGAGGCGACACGGGGGTTACGAGCAGTACTTC. Translation: CATTLRRHGGYEQYF. The chain joins TRBV28 to TRBJ2-7, with D maybe TRBD2 (6 bases). Germline V gene lookup returns CDR1 MDHEN and CDR2 SYDVKM. CDR3 length: 15 amino acids. V was shortened by 10 bases and J by 4 bases, with 23 bases between the two germline ends.

This chain links TRBV7-9 with TRBJ1-2; TRBD1 matches 9 bases. The CDR3 is made up of 18 amino acids. J lost 2 bases, V lost 5 bases, and 15 bases had no gene match. CDR1 and CDR2 (germline): SEHNR, FQNEAQ (reference sequence). The CDR3 loop reads CASSPRGTGFLLNYGYTF. The CDR3 DNA follows: TGTGCCAGCAGCCCAAGGGGGACAGGGTTTTTGTTAAACTATGGCTACACCTTC. Together with reference TRBV7-9 and TRBJ1-2, the CDR3 gives the full variable domain: DTGVSQNPRHKITKRGQNVTFRCDPISEHNRLYWYRQTLGQGPEFLTYFQNEAQLEKSRLLSDRFSAERPKGSFSTLEIQRTEQGDSAMYLCASSPRGTGFLLNYGYTFGSGTRLTVV.

There are a few counts of this clone. This rearrangement joins TRBV30 to TRBJ2-2, with 8 bases that match TRBD2. The ends lost 1 base at V and 7 bases at J; junction bases unmatched: 5. Germline V gene lookup returns CDR1 GTSNPN and CDR2 SVGIG (reference sequence). CDR3 size: 14 residues. Here the CDR3 DNA reads TGTGCCTGGAGTGCCGGACTAGCTGGCGGGGAGCTGTTTTTT. Its protein product is CAWSAGLAGGELFF. The full variable domain, in which reference TRBV30 and TRBJ2-2 provide the parts outside the CDR3, is SQTIHQWPATLVQPVGSPLSLECTVEGTSNPNLYWYRQAAGRGLQLLFYSVGIGQISSEVPQNLSASRPQDRQFILSSKKLLLSDSGFYLCAWSAGLAGGELFFGEGSRLTVL.

V gene TRBV4-2 combines with J gene TRBJ2-7; 10 bases are a match to TRBD2. V shed 0 bases and J 2 bases; nucleotides not matched to a gene: 10. Germline V gene lookup returns CDR1 LGHNA and CDR2 YNFKEQ. The CDR3 consists of 18 residues. The CDR3 bases are TGTGCCAGCAGCCAAGAATCGAGCGGGAGGGTAAAGACCTACGAGCAGTACTTC. This translates into CASSQESSGRVKTYEQYF.

V is TRBV30 and J is TRBJ2-5, with 10 positions matching TRBD2. V dropped 0 bases and J dropped 0; count of bases not matched to a gene: 4. The CDR3 contains 16 residues. The germline V gene has CDR1 GTSNPN and CDR2 SVGIG (reference sequence). Here the CDR3 reads CAWSVGAGGNQETQYF. CDR3 nucleotide sequence: TGTGCCTGGAGTGTTGGAGCGGGGGGGAACCAAGAGACCCAGTACTTC.

This chain links TRBV2 with TRBJ2-3, with TRBD2 as a possible D gene (6 bases). The ends were cut back, 6 bases at V and 0 bases at J, with 16 bases in the middle. This CDR3 has 16 residues. Germline-derived CDR1 and CDR2 are SNHLY and FYNNEI. The CDR3 DNA is TGTGCCAGCAGGGACCGCTCTAGCGCTAGCACAGATACGCAGTATTTT. Its translation: CASRDRSSASTDTQYF.

The V gene is TRBV13, the J gene TRBJ1-2; D gene unclear. Germline CDR1 PRHDT, CDR2 FYEKMQ (reference sequence). The CDR3 spans 14 residues. V lost 6 bases to trimming and J lost 2 bases, with 13 bases between them. CDR3 loop: CASSSGPKNYGYTF. The CDR3 nucleotides read TGTGCCAGCAGTTCGGGTCCTAAAAACTATGGCTACACCTTC.

This chain uses TRBV2 with TRBJ2-7, with D unclear. The V end lost 8 bases, the J end lost 5 bases, and 7 bases lay between the germline ends. CDR3 length equals 10 residues. Germline values: CDR1 SNHLY, CDR2 FYNNEI. In DNA, the CDR3 is TGTGCCAGCGGTCAGGACGAGCAGTACTTC. This gives the protein CASGQDEQYF.

The rearrangement links TRBV6-4 to TRBJ1-1, with D maybe TRBD1 (5 bases). V gave up 5 bases and J gave up 2 bases, with 12 bases separating them. This CDR3 contains 14 residues. The germline V gene has CDR1 MRHNA and CDR2 SNTAGT. This CDR3 is CASSPSTVNTEAFF. CDR3 DNA sequence: TGTGCCAGCAGTCCCTCGACAGTTAACACTGAAGCTTTCTTT.

The chain carries TRBV4-1 and TRBJ2-1; weak D call: TRBD2 (6 bases). Trimming took 0 bases from V and 15 from J, leaving 12 bases between them. The CDR3 loop spans 12 amino acids. Germline V gene sequence: CDR1 MGHRA, CDR2 YSYEKL. This CDR3 reads CASSQDGREGFF. The CDR3, as DNA: TGCGCCAGCAGCCAAGATGGGCGGGAAGGGTTCTTC.

The CDR3: CASSLDRARAGELFF. DNA for the CDR3: TGTGCCAGTAGTTTGGACAGGGCAAGAGCCGGGGAGCTGTTTTTT. J is TRBJ2-2 and V is TRBV19; the match to TRBD1 covers 8 bases. The V gene's germline CDR1 is LNHDA and CDR2 SQIVND (reference sequence). This CDR3 spans 15 amino acids. The trim removed 5 bases at V and 6 bases at J, leaving 8 bases unmatched.

This clone was observed a few times. The chain combines TRBV24-1 with TRBJ1-1, with 7 bases identical to TRBD1. This CDR3 comprises 16 residues. Unmatched junction bases numbered 6, after V lost 1 base and J lost 2 bases. CDR1 is KGHDR, CDR2 SFDVKD, per germline. The CDR3 region is CATSDFPDRSNTEAFF. The CDR3 DNA reads as TGTGCCACCAGTGATTTCCCGGACAGGTCAAACACTGAAGCTTTCTTT.

V usage is TRBV9 and J usage is TRBJ1-2; a weak D match, TRBD1 (6 bases). The CDR3 runs to 16 residues. Germline CDR1 is SGDLS and CDR2 is YYNGEE. V was trimmed by 3 bases and J by 6 bases, leaving 21 bases between them. DNA of the CDR3: TGTGCCAGCAGCGATGGTCCCTCAGGGGCGACGGATGGCTACACCTTC. It yields the protein CASSDGPSGATDGYTF.

This clone was seen just once. The chain carries TRBV3-1 (or the pseudogene TRBV3-2) and TRBJ1-1; TRBD1 aligns across 10 bases. Germline CDR1 reads LGHDT; CDR2 reads YNNKEL (reference sequence). V trimming: 4 bases; J trimming: 6 bases; junction bases outside the gene matches: 11. The CDR3 loop spans 16 amino acids. CDR3 nucleotide sequence: TGTGCCAGCAGCCCGTTACCGGGACAGGGGAGGGCTGAAGCTTTCTTT. Its protein is CASSPLPGQGRAEAFF.

The V call is TRBV11-2, the J call TRBJ2-3; D gene unclear. CDR3 length equals 13 residues. In germline, CDR1 is SGHAT, CDR2 FQNNGV. V was clipped by 0 bases and J by 3 bases, with 4 bases between them. CDR3 DNA sequence: TGTGCCAGCAGCTTAGAACGGACAGATACGCAGTATTTT. This translates into CASSLERTDTQYF. Full variable domain (outside the CDR3, taken from reference TRBV11-2 and TRBJ2-3): EAGVAQSPRYKIIEKRQSVAFWCNPISGHATLYWYQQILGQGPKLLIQFQNNGVVDDSQLPKDRFSAERLKGVDSTLKIQPAKLEDSAVYLCASSLERTDTQYFGPGTRLTVL.

This clone was counted a few times. The chain carries TRBV6-2 or TRBV6-3 and TRBJ2-2; 8 bases agree with TRBD1. Germline V CDR1 and CDR2: MNHEY, SVGEGT. J lost 8 bases, V lost 4 bases, and 6 bases had no gene match. The CDR3 runs to 14 residues. CDR3 sequence: CASSFHRDRGELFF. Written as DNA, the CDR3 is TGTGCCAGCAGTTTTCACCGGGACAGGGGGGAGCTGTTTTTT.

The chain uses TRBV7-9 and TRBJ2-7, with TRBD2 matching over 9 bases. Germline CDR1 reads SEHNR; CDR2 reads FQNEAQ (reference sequence). The ends lost 5 bases at V and 2 bases at J; junction bases unmatched: 10. The CDR3 covers 16 residues. The CDR3 sequence: CASSPVLAGPTYEQYF. In DNA, the CDR3 is TGTGCCAGCAGCCCTGTCCTAGCGGGGCCTACCTACGAGCAGTACTTC.

This clone was recorded a few times. This chain links TRBV11-2 with TRBJ2-1; no clear D gene. V was cut by 4 bases and J by 8 bases, with 15 bases left in between. There are 14 residues in the CDR3. The V gene's germline CDR1 is SGHAT and CDR2 FQNNGV. CDR3 sequence (DNA): TGTGCCAGCAGCTCCTCTATGGGCAAGGATGAGCAGTTCTTC. Its translation: CASSSSMGKDEQFF.

The chain employs TRBV5-4 and TRBJ1-1; 7 positions agree with TRBD1. Germline-derived CDR1 and CDR2 are SGHNT and YYREEE (reference sequence). The CDR3 runs 16 residues. V lost 4 bases, J lost 4 bases, and 13 bases stayed unmatched. CDR3 sequence (DNA): TGTGCCAGCAGCAAGACGCCCCGGGGACAGAGCACTGAAGCTTTCTTT. As protein: CASSKTPRGQSTEAFF.

The rearrangement uses TRBV7-2 and TRBJ2-3; 12 positions match TRBD2. CDR1 SGHTA and CDR2 FQGNSA come from the germline V gene. With 6 bases clipped from V and 6 bases from J, the junction kept 10 bases outside the gene matches. The CDR3 runs 16 residues. CDR3 amino acids: CASSIILAGGLDTQYF. Here the CDR3 DNA reads TGTGCCAGCAGTATCATACTAGCGGGAGGTTTGGATACGCAGTATTTT.

The chain uses TRBV6-1 and TRBJ1-6; a possible D gene is TRBD1 (5 bases). CDR3 length: 15 amino acids. V lost 1 base and J lost 7, with 11 bases in between. The germline gives CDR1 MNHNS, CDR2 SASEGT. CDR3 in DNA: TGTGCCAGCAGTGAAGTGGGACGGGGGAATTCACCCCTCCACTTT. Its translation: CASSEVGRGNSPLHF.

The rearrangement uses TRBV29-1 and TRBJ2-3; D possibly corresponds to TRBD2 (5 bases). The CDR3 has 16 amino acids. Germline loops: CDR1 SQVTM, CDR2 ANQGSEA. V was clipped by 3 bases and J by 3 bases, with 19 bases between them. The CDR3 sequence is CSVELSDPRTTDTQYF. The CDR3 DNA follows: TGCAGCGTTGAGCTATCGGACCCCCGGACTACAGATACGCAGTATTTT.

The chain joins TRBV12-3 or TRBV12-4 to TRBJ2-1; D is undetermined. V was cut by 1 base and J by 4 bases, with 5 bases left in between. The CDR3 covers 13 residues. The CDR3 sequence is CASSLDGYNEQFF. The CDR3 nucleotides read TGTGCCAGCAGTTTAGACGGGTACAATGAGCAGTTCTTC.

As regards this clone: Distinct nucleotide sequences in the sample also encode this CDR3. V is TRBV6-2 or TRBV6-3 and J is TRBJ2-1; D not resolved. This CDR3 has 11 residues. The germline V gene has CDR1 MNHEY and CDR2 SVGEGT. V lost 5 bases to trimming and J lost 4 bases, with 3 bases between them. CDR3 nucleotides: TGTGCCAGCAGTCTATACAATGAGCAGTTCTTC. This codes for CASSLYNEQFF.

This chain joins TRBV13 and TRBJ2-3, with D perhaps TRBD1 (5 bases). The CDR3 length is 15 residues. With 1 base removed from V and 3 bases from J, the gap between germline ends came to 11 bases. Germline V gene data show CDR1 as PRHDT and CDR2 as FYEKMQ (reference sequence). The CDR3: CASSLEGIGTDTQYF. The CDR3 bases are TGTGCCAGCAGCTTAGAGGGGATTGGGACAGATACGCAGTATTTT.

J is TRBJ2-1 and V is TRBV7-2, with TRBD2 matching over 12 bases. Germline-derived CDR1 and CDR2 are SGHTA and FQGNSA. Trimming cost V 1 base and J 7 bases; bases outside gene matches: 2. The CDR3 contains 15 residues. As DNA, the CDR3 is TGTGCCAGCAGCTTAGTCCTAGCGGGAGGGAATGAGCAGTTCTTC. This codes for CASSLVLAGGNEQFF.